The 18 T cell receptor beta chains in this list originate from one sample, sequenced in a study of blood T cell repertoires in COVID-19 (TCRdb year 2020). Receptor amplification or capture employed the immunoSEQ multiplex PCR assay. This immuneACCESS table, as held by TCRdb, lists in-frame sequences with V and J called but not all clones. Of the missing ones, under half trace to an unresolved V gene in checked studies; the others have no known cause. The table for this sample lists 120,000 to 150,000 clones; more than 70% of them were counted only once. The ten biggest clones cover around 1.5% of the sample. The source material was peripheral blood. These receptors all come from a human donor in a cohort sampled during active COVID-19.

The rearrangement uses TRBV5-1 and TRBJ1-3; D is uncertain. Trimming stripped 4 bases from V and 2 bases from J, with 10 bases between. This CDR3 has 14 residues. Germline V gene data show CDR1 as SGHRS and CDR2 as YFSETQ. The CDR3, as DNA: TGCGCCAGCAGCGAGAGCCTTACTGGAAACACCATATATTTT. It specifies CASSESLTGNTIYF.

The chain combines TRBV23-1 with TRBJ1-2, with D perhaps TRBD1 (5 bases). TRBV23-1 is designated an ORF whose function remains uncertain. The CDR3 loop spans 17 amino acids. Between the trimmed V and J ends, which lost 0 bases and 2 bases, there was a span of 16 bases. Written as DNA, the CDR3 is TGCGCCAGCAGTCAATCAGGCCAGGGCCCCTTGAACTATGGCTACACCTTC. This gives the protein CASSQSGQGPLNYGYTF.

This clone showed up just a few times. The gene calls are TRBV19 and TRBJ1-2; D might be TRBD1 (6 bases). The germline V gene encodes CDR1 LNHDA and CDR2 SQIVND (reference sequence). Deletions cut 1 base from V and 3 bases from J, with 15 bases between. The length of the CDR3 is 16 residues. CDR3 sequence: CASSIAGASPDYGYTF. CDR3 coding DNA: TGTGCCAGTAGTATAGCAGGGGCCAGCCCGGACTATGGCTACACCTTC. Full variable domain (outside the CDR3, taken from reference TRBV19 and TRBJ1-2): DGGITQSPKYLFRKEGQNVTLSCEQNLNHDAMYWYRQDPGQGLRLIYYSQIVNDFQKGDIAEGYSVSREKKESFPLTVTSAQKNPTAFYLCASSIAGASPDYGYTFGSGTRLTVV.

The CDR3 DNA is TGCGCCAGCAGCCGTTACGACAGGGAAGGCGAGCAGTACTTC. Its translation: CASSRYDREGEQYF. The chain has TRBV5-1 and TRBJ2-7, with 7 positions matching TRBD1. J lost 6 bases, V lost 4 bases, and 10 bases had no gene match. CDR1 SGHRS and CDR2 YFSETQ come from the germline V gene. This CDR3 is 14 amino acids long. Combining the CDR3 with reference TRBV5-1 and TRBJ2-7 gives the whole variable domain KAGVTQTPRYLIKTRGQQVTLSCSPISGHRSVSWYQQTPGQGLQFLFEYFSETQRNKGNFPGRFSGRQFSNSRSEMNVSTLELGDSALYLCASSRYDREGEQYFGPGTRLTVT.

The chain recombines TRBV7-9 with TRBJ1-1; D unresolved. V lost 2 bases to trimming and J lost 4 bases, with 11 bases between them. This CDR3 is built from 14 residues. CDR1 is SEHNR, CDR2 FQNEAQ, per germline (reference sequence). CDR3 protein: CASSLTVGGTEAFF. The CDR3 region has the DNA TGTGCCAGCAGCTTAACAGTTGGAGGCACTGAAGCTTTCTTT.

V gene TRBV20-1 combines with J gene TRBJ1-5, with 7 bases that match TRBD1. The CDR3 covers 15 residues. Germline V CDR1 and CDR2: DFQATT, SNEGSKA (reference sequence). Losses at the gene ends were 3 bases for V and 3 bases for J; bases not matched to a gene: 8. This CDR3 is CSASSTGQVNQPQHF. CDR3 nucleotide sequence: TGCAGTGCTAGTTCCACCGGACAGGTCAATCAGCCCCAGCATTTT.

The rearrangement joins TRBV19 to TRBJ1-1; unclear D gene. The CDR3 extends over 14 amino acids. V was trimmed by 6 bases and J by 2 bases, leaving 13 bases between them. Germline-derived CDR1 and CDR2 are LNHDA and SQIVND (reference sequence). CDR3 in amino acids: CASSPVRSNTEAFF. The CDR3 nucleotides read TGTGCCAGTAGCCCCGTGAGGAGTAACACTGAAGCTTTCTTT.

The chain links TRBV19 to TRBJ1-5; TRBD1 matches 9 bases. CDR3 size: 14 residues. Unmatched junction bases numbered 9, after V lost 5 bases and J lost 10 bases. Germline V gene sequence: CDR1 LNHDA, CDR2 SQIVND (reference sequence). The CDR3 nucleotides read TGTGCCAGTAGTTCCGGACAGGGGAAGGCTCCCCAGCATTTT. It translates to CASSSGQGKAPQHF. The variable domain in full, completed from reference TRBV19 and TRBJ1-5, reads DGGITQSPKYLFRKEGQNVTLSCEQNLNHDAMYWYRQDPGQGLRLIYYSQIVNDFQKGDIAEGYSVSREKKESFPLTVTSAQKNPTAFYLCASSSGQGKAPQHFGDGTRLSIL.

The gene calls are TRBV19 and TRBJ2-1; 8 positions match TRBD1. The CDR3 is 15 residues long. V lost 5 bases to trimming and J lost 2 bases; unmatched junction nucleotides: 5. Germline loops: CDR1 LNHDA, CDR2 SQIVND (reference sequence). The DNA of the CDR3 is TGTGCCAGTAGTGGGACAGGTAGGACCTACAATGAGCAGTTCTTC. Its protein product is CASSGTGRTYNEQFF.

CDR3 protein: CATQRTSGLINEQFF. In nucleotides, the CDR3 is TGCGCCACCCAGAGGACTAGCGGCCTCATAAATGAGCAGTTCTTC. This chain connects TRBV5-1 to TRBJ2-1; 10 positions match TRBD2. Germline V CDR1 and CDR2: SGHRS, YFSETQ. CDR3 size: 15 residues. The ends lost 9 bases at V and 7 bases at J; junction bases unmatched: 13.

This clone was observed a single time. The chain links TRBV19 to TRBJ2-7; 7 bases match TRBD1. CDR1 and CDR2 from the germline V gene are LNHDA and SQIVND (reference sequence). The CDR3 has 15 amino acids. V dropped 3 bases and J dropped 3; count of bases not matched to a gene: 8. In nucleotides, the CDR3 is TGTGCCAGTAGTATCAGTGACAGGGCATTCTACGAGCAGTACTTC. It translates to CASSISDRAFYEQYF.

The V and J genes are TRBV19 and TRBJ2-1; TRBD2 matches 8 bases. This CDR3 is 16 amino acids long. In germline, CDR1 is LNHDA, CDR2 SQIVND (reference sequence). V lost 5 bases and J lost 9; bases outside the gene matches: 15. CDR3 in amino acids: CASSRIGTRRSFEQFF. The CDR3 nucleotides are TGTGCCAGTAGTCGCATTGGGACTAGACGATCCTTTGAGCAGTTCTTC.

The J gene is TRBJ2-7, the V gene TRBV11-2, with a weak D call TRBD1 (5 bases). Trimming took off 4 bases at V and 6 bases at J, with 16 bases between the two ends. The CDR3 loop spans 14 amino acids. The germline CDR1 and CDR2 sequences are SGHAT and FQNNGV. The CDR3 here is CASSWGRSTAEQYF. In nucleotides, the CDR3 is TGTGCCAGCAGCTGGGGTCGGTCGACAGCCGAGCAGTACTTC.

In DNA form, the CDR3 reads TGTGCCAGCAGCCCCCCCCACCCCGGTGTTAAGCTCGTCCTGACTTTC. It codes for CASSPPHPGVKLVLTF. V and J are TRBV11-3 and TRBJ2-6; D gene unclear. The CDR3 is made up of 16 amino acids. Per germline, CDR1 SGHNT and CDR2 YENEEA. Trimming cost V 5 bases and J 12 bases, with 23 bases left between them. The whole variable domain, remainder taken from reference TRBV11-3 and TRBJ2-6, is EAGVVQSPRYKIIEKKQPVAFWCNPISGHNTLYWYLQNLGQGPELLIRYENEEAVDDSQLPKDRFSAERLKGVDSTLKIQPAELGDSAVYLCASSPPHPGVKLVLTFGAGSRLTVL.

The V gene is TRBV5-1, the J gene TRBJ1-1; D not resolved. CDR3 length: 15 residues. Germline CDR1 and CDR2: SGHRS and YFSETQ. The V gene lost 0 bases and the J gene lost 4 bases, with 13 bases spanning the gap. CDR3 sequence (DNA): TGCGCCAGCAGCTTGGCCGGGATGCCTGCCACTGAAGCTTTCTTT. Translated, it gives CASSLAGMPATEAFF.

This chain links TRBV7-2 with TRBJ2-4; a weak D match, TRBD1 (6 bases). Trimming took 1 base from V and 0 from J, leaving 16 bases between them. Germline V CDR1 and CDR2: SGHTA, FQGNSA. CDR3 length equals 18 residues. CDR3: CASSLVIRDNLAKNIQYF. DNA of the CDR3: TGTGCCAGCAGCTTAGTCATAAGGGACAATCTAGCCAAAAACATTCAGTACTTC.

The chain couples TRBV9 to TRBJ2-1; 10 bases line up with TRBD2. Unmatched junction bases numbered 2, after V lost 0 bases and J lost 5 bases. The CDR3 is 15 amino acids. Germline V gene sequence: CDR1 SGDLS, CDR2 YYNGEE. The CDR3 DNA sequence: TGTGCCAGCAGCGTAGCTAGCGGGGGTAACAATGAGCAGTTCTTC. Translating it yields CASSVASGGNNEQFF. Looking up the rest from reference TRBV9 and TRBJ2-1 gives the full variable domain: DSGVTQTPKHLITATGQRVTLRCSPRSGDLSVYWYQQSLDQGLQFLIQYYNGEERAKGNILERFSAQQFPDLHSELNLSSLELGDSALYFCASSVASGGNNEQFFGPGTRLTVL.

This clone was seen once. The chain is built from TRBV7-9 and TRBJ2-5; TRBD2 might be the D (7 bases). CDR3 size: 16 residues. CDR1 and CDR2 from the germline V gene are SEHNR and FQNEAQ (reference sequence). V lost 5 bases, J lost 1 base, and 17 bases lay in between. As DNA, the CDR3 is TGTGCCAGCAGCGCCTTATCGGGGGGCCCCCAAGAGACCCAGTACTTC. Protein sequence: CASSALSGGPQETQYF.